Below are 18 T cell receptor beta chains sequenced from a single sample in a study of blood T cell repertoires in COVID-19. The data were produced by immunoSEQ multiplex PCR, yet TCRdb's version contains in-frame clones alone and is incomplete. The sample holds 200,000 to 300,000 clones, 86% seen once. Sequences were obtained from peripheral blood. All receptors come from a man aged 30 to 39 with active or convalescent COVID-19.

The J gene is TRBJ1-6, the V gene TRBV3-1 (or the pseudogene TRBV3-2); D remains unclear. The length of the CDR3 is 20 residues. Germline V gene data show CDR1 as LGHDT and CDR2 as YNNKEL (reference sequence). Trimming pared 0 bases from V and 0 bases from J, leaving 18 bases between. As DNA, the CDR3 is TGTGCCAGCAGCCAAGATCTCCCACCCTTTCTGAGCTCCTATAATTCACCCCTCCACTTT. This encodes CASSQDLPPFLSSYNSPLHF.

The chain has TRBV18 and TRBJ1-3, with D perhaps TRBD1 (6 bases). This CDR3 is built from 20 residues. Trimming removed 1 base at V and 0 bases at J, with 22 bases between. Germline CDR1 and CDR2: KGHSH and LQKENI. The CDR3 DNA reads TGTGCCAGCTCACCACAGGGAAGGCTTCAGGGGCCATACTCTGGAAACACCATATATTTT. Its protein product is CASSPQGRLQGPYSGNTIYF.

The chain employs TRBV19 and TRBJ2-1; 8 bases fit TRBD1. Trimming removed 7 bases from V and 2 bases from J; junction bases left unmatched: 7. The CDR3 is 15 residues long. Germline lookup yields CDR1 LNHDA and CDR2 SQIVND (reference sequence). CDR3 sequence (DNA): TGTGCCAGTACCCGGACAGGGATGACCTACAATGAGCAGTTCTTC. Its translation: CASTRTGMTYNEQFF. Supplemented by reference TRBV19 and TRBJ2-1, the full variable domain reads DGGITQSPKYLFRKEGQNVTLSCEQNLNHDAMYWYRQDPGQGLRLIYYSQIVNDFQKGDIAEGYSVSREKKESFPLTVTSAQKNPTAFYLCASTRTGMTYNEQFFGPGTRLTVL.

For this clone: Other DNA sequences within the sample encode an identical CDR3. This chain joins TRBV27 and TRBJ1-5; TRBD1 might be the D (5 bases). The CDR3 has 13 residues. Per the germline V gene, CDR1 is MNHEY and CDR2 is SMNVEV (reference sequence). With 2 bases removed from V and 4 bases from J, the gap between germline ends came to 6 bases. The CDR3 loop reads CASSLGANQPQHF. The CDR3 DNA reads TGTGCCAGCAGTTTAGGGGCAAATCAGCCCCAGCATTTT.

This clone was counted a single time. The chain carries TRBV3-1 (or the pseudogene TRBV3-2) and TRBJ2-2; TRBD2 agrees at 7 bases. The CDR3 length is 12 residues. Germline CDR1 LGHDT, CDR2 YNNKEL (reference sequence). The J segment lost 7 bases and the V segment lost 8 bases, leaving 4 bases of the junction unmatched. The CDR3 nucleotides are TGTGCCAGCTCCATAGCGGGCGGGGAGCTGTTTTTT. Translating gives CASSIAGGELFF.

In this sample, this clone turned up a few times. This chain links TRBV2 with TRBJ2-7; TRBD1 aligns across 10 bases. With V trimmed by 6 bases and J by 5 bases, 7 bases remained unmatched. Germline lookup yields CDR1 SNHLY and CDR2 FYNNEI. The CDR3 has 14 amino acids. The CDR3 DNA sequence: TGTGCCAGCAGCCAAGACAGGGGGCACGACGAGCAGTACTTC. The encoded protein is CASSQDRGHDEQYF.

The rearrangement uses TRBV4-1 and TRBJ1-1; D perhaps matches TRBD1 (6 bases). The V end was cut by 4 bases, the J end by 3 bases, with 15 bases between. This CDR3 contains 15 residues. CDR1 MGHRA and CDR2 YSYEKL come from the germline V gene. The CDR3 region is CASSRHTGWDTEAFF. The CDR3 DNA reads as TGCGCCAGCAGCCGGCACACAGGGTGGGACACTGAAGCTTTCTTT.

V gene TRBV9 combines with J gene TRBJ1-1; 7 bases fit TRBD1. The CDR3 length is 17 residues. V lost 3 bases to trimming and J lost 4 bases; unmatched junction nucleotides: 15. Germline-derived CDR1 and CDR2 are SGDLS and YYNGEE. CDR3 region: CASSGTGTDQRGTEAFF. The DNA for the CDR3 is TGTGCCAGCAGCGGTACGGGGACAGACCAACGGGGCACTGAAGCTTTCTTT.

This clone appeared a single time. The CDR3 region is CASSFGMNTEAFF. The DNA for the CDR3 is TGTGCCAGCAGTTTCGGGATGAACACTGAAGCTTTCTTT. The chain is built from TRBV27 and TRBJ1-1; D uncertain. The CDR3 loop spans 13 amino acids. Germline CDR1 MNHEY, CDR2 SMNVEV (reference sequence). V gave up 3 bases and J gave up 0 bases, with 5 bases separating them.

The rearrangement uses TRBV4-2 and TRBJ2-2; D is undetermined. Per germline, CDR1 LGHNA and CDR2 YNFKEQ. The CDR3 contains 15 residues. Trimming left V 1 base short and J 1 base short, with 7 bases between. CDR3 sequence (DNA): TGTGCCAGCAGCCAAGTCTTAGAGAACACCGGGGAGCTGTTTTTT. It is translated as CASSQVLENTGELFF.

This chain joins TRBV9 and TRBJ1-1; possibly TRBD1 for D (6 bases). The CDR3 totals 14 residues. Germline loops: CDR1 SGDLS, CDR2 YYNGEE. Trimming removed 4 bases from V and 6 bases from J, with 16 bases in between. DNA of the CDR3: TGTGCCAGCAGCACCCAATCGCAGGGGTCTGAAGCTTTCTTT. Its protein product is CASSTQSQGSEAFF. The full variable domain, completed using reference TRBV9 and TRBJ1-1, is DSGVTQTPKHLITATGQRVTLRCSPRSGDLSVYWYQQSLDQGLQFLIQYYNGEERAKGNILERFSAQQFPDLHSELNLSSLELGDSALYFCASSTQSQGSEAFFGQGTRLTVV.

The chain recombines TRBV2 with TRBJ2-7; TRBD1 agrees at 7 bases. Trimming took 8 bases from V and 2 from J; bases not matched to a gene: 9. CDR3 size: 14 residues. The germline V gene encodes CDR1 SNHLY and CDR2 FYNNEI. CDR3 region: CASRIGTATYEQYF. As DNA, the CDR3 is TGTGCCAGCCGAATCGGGACAGCCACCTACGAGCAGTACTTC.

This chain uses TRBV27 with TRBJ2-7; D possibly corresponds to TRBD1 (5 bases). Trimming removed 3 bases from V and 3 bases from J, with 12 bases in between. Germline-derived CDR1 and CDR2 are MNHEY and SMNVEV (reference sequence). There are 14 residues in the CDR3. The CDR3 spells CASSLSQGSYEQYF. The CDR3 DNA reads as TGTGCCAGCAGTTTGTCGCAGGGTAGCTACGAGCAGTACTTC.

This chain links TRBV5-1 with TRBJ2-3; D is unresolved. The germline V gene has CDR1 SGHRS and CDR2 YFSETQ. Trimming took 4 bases from V and 6 from J, leaving 12 bases between them. The CDR3 is 13 amino acids. CDR3 nucleotide sequence: TGCGCCAGCAGCCCAACGACTTGGGATACGCAGTATTTT. Translated, it gives CASSPTTWDTQYF.

V usage is TRBV4-3 and J usage is TRBJ2-7, with a weak D call TRBD2 (6 bases). Germline V gives CDR1 LGHNA, CDR2 YSLEER. The CDR3 runs to 15 residues. Trimming took off 0 bases at V and 3 bases at J, with 12 bases between the two ends. This CDR3 is CASSQDPGGNYEQYF. DNA of the CDR3: TGCGCCAGCAGCCAAGATCCCGGGGGAAACTACGAGCAGTACTTC.

The V call is TRBV5-6, the J call TRBJ1-1, with a possible D match to TRBD1 (6 bases). The germline CDR1 and CDR2 sequences are SGHDT and YYEEEE. Trimming pared 2 bases from V and 5 bases from J, leaving 10 bases between. The length of the CDR3 is 13 residues. In DNA, the CDR3 is TGTGCCAGCAGCTTAGGGGGTATAACTGAAGCTTTCTTT. Residues: CASSLGGITEAFF.

The rearrangement joins TRBV5-4 to TRBJ2-1; D perhaps matches TRBD1 (6 bases). Germline V gene lookup returns CDR1 SGHNT and CDR2 YYREEE (reference sequence). This CDR3 has 16 amino acids. Trimming took off 0 bases at V and 4 bases at J, with 14 bases between the two ends. DNA for the CDR3: TGTGCCAGCAGCTTGGAGGGGGTAGGGGCTTACAATGAGCAGTTCTTC. Translation: CASSLEGVGAYNEQFF.

This sequence joins TRBV7-9 and TRBJ1-6; 8 bases are a match to TRBD1. Germline V gene lookup returns CDR1 SEHNR and CDR2 FQNEAQ (reference sequence). The CDR3 has 12 residues. V lost 6 bases, J lost 13 bases, and 5 bases stayed unmatched. The CDR3 DNA follows: TGTGCCAGCAGGGGTCGACAGGGGCCCCTCCACTTT. This sequence encodes CASRGRQGPLHF. Based on the CDR3 plus reference TRBV7-9 and TRBJ1-6, the full variable domain is DTGVSQNPRHKITKRGQNVTFRCDPISEHNRLYWYRQTLGQGPEFLTYFQNEAQLEKSRLLSDRFSAERPKGSFSTLEIQRTEQGDSAMYLCASRGRQGPLHFGNGTRLTVT.